This entry is about one T cell receptor (beta chain). Its antigen remains unidentified. Per-base qualities were not stored, and no clone one base away is much larger. The immunoSEQ Assay, which uses bias-controlled multiplex PCR amplification of genomic DNA, was used to profile TCRbeta CDR3 regions. As for the authors' bioinformatics: The absolute abundance of each unique TCRbeta CDR3 region was quantified after sequences were collapsed and filtered. Differential abundance was tested with two models: a binomial (Fisher-equivalent) model and a beta-binomial model that adds time-dependent variance fitted from healthy donors. Clones with fewer than 5 combined templates were excluded, and clones with Benjamini-Hochberg FDR below 0.01 were called differentially abundant. The form v = (b*log(k)+a)^2 was used to model beta-binomial variance as a function of total template count across the two samples. TCRdb took this table from immuneACCESS and kept in-frame rearrangements with V and J called. Such tables lack part of the clones; where checked against another copy, unresolved V genes explain under half of the gap, and the rest is unexplained. The V and J calls and the clone size are those of that table, but D and trimming were determined from the DNA. The sample records about 84,000 clones, roughly 86% of which are singletons. Together, the top ten hold roughly 5.3% of the sample.

During the collection period, no infections or other immune events were recorded for the healthy donors. Healthy-donor blood repertoires served as a training cohort to calibrate time-dependent variance in a beta-binomial model of T-cell clone differential abundance. The training cohort included 10 or so healthy donors, of whom 3 were female and 7 were male. On average the donors were 43 years old, and their ages spanned about 25 to 64 years. Obtained from a commercial supplier, whole blood was collected from each healthy donor at three time points set around 13 days apart. For immunosequencing, genomic DNA was extracted from whole blood that had not been sorted. Including the terminal cysteine and phenylalanine, the CDR3 comprises 13 residues. Only the CDR3 DNA is retained, 39 bases long and in frame from the first base. As encoded in the germline V gene, CDR1 is MNHNS while CDR2 is SASEGT. Clipping removes 6 bases from V and 3 bases from J, with 4 as the unmatched junction base count.

The source of the sample is a study of identifying expanded T cells in peripheral blood (dated by TCRdb to between 2018 and 2021). About the full investigation: Separate aliquots of the same genomic DNA pool were sequenced to produce technical replicates, and four replicates were compared in pairs.

What the research found in general, with its limitations: Across all healthy-donor time intervals, the beta-binomial model significantly lowered both the number of clones called differentially abundant and the false-positive rate. In all healthy donors, the variance in clone template counts between samples taken around 14 days apart rose significantly as total template count increased. The authors expected that over much longer intervals, such as months to years, biological variance in healthy repertoires might increase even further. The binomial model flagged around 1.2 differentially abundant clones between technical replicates, compared with 15 to 17 over about 2 weeks and 19 to 20 over four weeks.

The chain was built from TRBV6-1 and TRBJ1-2; a stretch of 7 junction bases matches TRBD1. This clonotype was obtained from a person between 18 and 75 years old in good health. Sequencing was done on a sample of blood. The CDR3 protein is CASRTTGDYGYTF. The nucleotide sequence is TGTGCCAGCAGAACAACAGGGGACTATGGCTACACCTTC.